These 23 T cell receptor beta chains were all obtained from the same sample, sequenced in a study of OX40 agonist ivuxolimab in advanced cancers. TCRdb keeps only in-frame clones here, not all; method: immunoSEQ multiplex PCR. The table lists around 100,000 clones, roughly 90% of them singletons. Specimen: CD4+ or CD8+ T cells sorted from blood, collected in a trial of the OX40 agonist ivuxolimab. The origin of the receptors is an adult with an advanced solid tumor such as melanoma, head and neck, liver or kidney cancer.

The rearrangement joins TRBV5-1 to TRBJ2-1, with D maybe TRBD1 (6 bases). V lost 2 bases and J lost 3, with 12 bases in between. The length of the CDR3 is 15 residues. In germline, CDR1 is SGHRS, CDR2 YFSETQ. The DNA of the CDR3 is TGCGCCAGCAGCTTCGCTACAGGGCGCTACAATGAGCAGTTCTTC. It encodes CASSFATGRYNEQFF. Variable domain in full (rest from reference TRBV5-1 and TRBJ2-1): KAGVTQTPRYLIKTRGQQVTLSCSPISGHRSVSWYQQTPGQGLQFLFEYFSETQRNKGNFPGRFSGRQFSNSRSEMNVSTLELGDSALYLCASSFATGRYNEQFFGPGTRLTVL.

This chain links TRBV5-4 with TRBJ2-7, with TRBD2 matching over 8 bases. Germline V gene lookup returns CDR1 SGHNT and CDR2 YYREEE (reference sequence). There are 13 residues in the CDR3. With 1 base clipped from V and 7 bases from J, the junction kept 4 bases outside the gene matches. CDR3 bases: TGTGCCAGCAGCTTGACGGGAGGGGGGGAGCAGTACTTC. Translation: CASSLTGGGEQYF.

The V call is TRBV6-4, the J call TRBJ2-7, with 9 bases identical to TRBD2. Germline CDR1 MRHNA, CDR2 SNTAGT. The J segment lost 2 bases and the V segment lost 6 bases, leaving 11 bases of the junction unmatched. The CDR3 totals 16 residues. The CDR3 spells CASSLTPSGTTYEQYF. CDR3 in DNA: TGTGCCAGCAGCTTAACCCCTAGCGGGACAACCTACGAGCAGTACTTC.

The rearrangement uses TRBV19 and TRBJ2-5; 7 positions agree with TRBD1. V shed 3 bases and J 4 bases; nucleotides not matched to a gene: 5. The germline V gene encodes CDR1 LNHDA and CDR2 SQIVND (reference sequence). The CDR3 is 14 residues long. CDR3 region: CASSMRTGRETQYF. Written as DNA, the CDR3 is TGTGCCAGTAGTATGAGGACAGGCCGAGAGACCCAGTACTTC.

The genes are TRBV5-1 and TRBJ2-7; the D gene is possibly TRBD2 (5 bases). Trimming shortened V by 0 bases and J by 3 bases, and 10 bases separated the two germline ends. Germline V lookup: CDR1 SGHRS, CDR2 YFSETQ. The CDR3 is made up of 14 amino acids. This CDR3 reads CASSLGEMGYEQYF. CDR3 bases: TGCGCCAGCAGCTTGGGGGAGATGGGCTACGAGCAGTACTTC.

This chain joins TRBV18 and TRBJ1-2; TRBD1 might be the D (6 bases). The V and J ends lost 3 bases and 7 bases respectively, with 9 bases between them. Germline V gene data show CDR1 as KGHSH and CDR2 as LQKENI. The CDR3 runs 12 residues. DNA of the CDR3: TGTGCCAGCTCACCGGACAGAAGTGGCTACACCTTC. Translation gives CASSPDRSGYTF.

CDR3 nucleotides: TGTGCCAGCAGCTTAGACGGAGCTAGCACAGATACGCAGTATTTT. Translated, it gives CASSLDGASTDTQYF. The chain is built from TRBV11-2 and TRBJ2-3; D not resolved. Trimming took off 0 bases at V and 0 bases at J, with 7 bases between the two ends. The V gene's germline CDR1 is SGHAT and CDR2 FQNNGV. The CDR3 extends over 15 amino acids.

The V call is TRBV7-2, the J call TRBJ2-7; 7 bases fit TRBD2. Trimming took 6 bases from V and 0 from J; bases not matched to a gene: 8. The CDR3 contains 15 residues. Germline assignment: CDR1 SGHTA and CDR2 FQGNSA. In DNA form, the CDR3 reads TGTGCCAGCAGATCTCCCGGGGGGAACTCCTACGAGCAGTACTTC. This gives the protein CASRSPGGNSYEQYF. The whole variable domain, filled in from reference TRBV7-2 and TRBJ2-7, reads GAGVSQSPSNKVTEKGKDVELRCDPISGHTALYWYRQSLGQGLEFLIYFQGNSAPDKSGLPSDRFSAERTGGSVSTLTIQRTQQEDSAVYLCASRSPGGNSYEQYFGPGTRLTVT.

The V gene is TRBV27, the J gene TRBJ2-1, with TRBD2 identical over 12 bases. The CDR3 is 16 residues long. CDR1 and CDR2 from the germline V gene are MNHEY and SMNVEV (reference sequence). The V gene end was trimmed by 4 bases and the J gene end by 8 bases; junction bases not matched to a gene: 9. The DNA of the CDR3 is TGTGCCAGCAGTTACCGTCCTAGCGGGAGGGCCGATGAGCAGTTCTTC. This encodes CASSYRPSGRADEQFF.

The gene calls are TRBV7-9 and TRBJ2-7; 7 bases line up with TRBD1. V lost 4 bases and J lost 1; bases outside the gene matches: 7. Germline V gives CDR1 SEHNR, CDR2 FQNEAQ (reference sequence). The CDR3 loop spans 15 amino acids. The CDR3 coding sequence is TGTGCCAGCAGCTCCAACCGACAGGGTTCCTACGAGCAGTACTTC. Protein product: CASSSNRQGSYEQYF.

The chain has TRBV28 and TRBJ1-1; D remains unclear. V dropped 3 bases and J dropped 1 base, with 6 bases sitting between them. In germline, CDR1 is MDHEN, CDR2 SYDVKM. The CDR3 covers 13 residues. CDR3 sequence reads: CASSFNSNTEAFF. The CDR3 nucleotides read TGTGCCAGCAGTTTTAATTCGAACACTGAAGCTTTCTTT.

The CDR3 reads CASSWDRISYEQYF. For the CDR3, the DNA is TGCGCCAGCAGTTGGGACAGGATCTCCTACGAGCAGTACTTC. The chain recombines TRBV10-2 with TRBJ2-7; 8 bases align to TRBD1. This CDR3 is built from 14 residues. Germline V gene lookup returns CDR1 WSHSY and CDR2 SAAADI. With V trimmed by 5 bases and J by 0 bases, 3 bases remained unmatched.

The chain carries TRBV28 and TRBJ2-5; D remains ambiguous. The tail of the sequence fits TRBJ2-7 better, so the J call may be wrong. The CDR3 has 11 residues. CDR1 is MDHEN and CDR2 is SYDVKM in the germline V gene. CDR3 sequence reads: CASSLQYEQYF. The CDR3 DNA sequence: TGTGCCAGCAGTCTCCAGTACGAGCAGTACTTC.

The chain joins TRBV15 to TRBJ2-5; 8 bases are a match to TRBD1. Trimming cost V 0 bases and J 5 bases; bases outside gene matches: 11. The germline gives CDR1 LNHNV, CDR2 YYDKDF (reference sequence). The length of the CDR3 is 17 residues. The DNA for the CDR3 is TGTGCCACCAGCAGAGATAGTAGGACAGGGTTCGTGGAGACCCAGTACTTC. This encodes CATSRDSRTGFVETQYF.

This chain connects TRBV5-1 to TRBJ2-5; no clear D gene. CDR1 is SGHRS and CDR2 is YFSETQ in the germline V gene. V lost 0 bases to trimming and J lost 1 base, with 7 bases between them. CDR3 length equals 14 residues. The CDR3 loop is CASSLAGPQETQYF. The CDR3 DNA follows: TGCGCCAGCAGCTTGGCTGGGCCCCAAGAGACCCAGTACTTC.

This clone showed up just a few times. The chain carries TRBV7-9 and TRBJ1-2; TRBD1 matches 7 bases. The CDR3 runs 16 residues. Germline V lookup: CDR1 SEHNR, CDR2 FQNEAQ (reference sequence). V trimming: 5 bases; J trimming: 4 bases; junction bases outside the gene matches: 13. The CDR3 bases are TGTGCCAGCAGCAGGGGGCGAACAGAGCGTGGCTATGGCTACACCTTC. Translating gives CASSRGRTERGYGYTF.

This clone turned up a few times. The gene calls are TRBV10-1 and TRBJ1-5; no firm D call. V shed 7 bases and J shed 6 bases, with 16 bases lying between them. This CDR3 has 14 residues. Germline CDR1 reads WNHNN; CDR2 reads SYGVQD (reference sequence). The CDR3 DNA reads TGCGCCAGCAACTGGGGTCTTCGAGGTCAGCCCCAGCATTTT. Protein sequence: CASNWGLRGQPQHF.

V is TRBV5-1 and J is TRBJ2-1, with TRBD1 matching 9 bases. The CDR3 totals 15 residues. V shed 7 bases, J shed 8 bases, and the junction held 13 bases outside the gene matches. Germline CDR1 is SGHRS and CDR2 is YFSETQ. DNA for the CDR3: TGCGCCAGCGGTCCCACGGGACAGGGTTTCGATGAGCAGTTCTTC. Amino acid sequence: CASGPTGQGFDEQFF. The full variable domain, with the rest looked up from reference TRBV5-1 and TRBJ2-1, is KAGVTQTPRYLIKTRGQQVTLSCSPISGHRSVSWYQQTPGQGLQFLFEYFSETQRNKGNFPGRFSGRQFSNSRSEMNVSTLELGDSALYLCASGPTGQGFDEQFFGPGTRLTVL.

The chain joins TRBV5-1 to TRBJ2-1; 7 bases agree with TRBD1. This CDR3 region has 14 residues. Per the germline V gene, CDR1 is SGHRS and CDR2 is YFSETQ. V lost 4 bases and J lost 6; bases outside the gene matches: 7. The CDR3 sequence is CASSVGQASNEQFF. CDR3 in DNA: TGCGCCAGCAGCGTCGGACAGGCGAGCAATGAGCAGTTCTTC.

The chain links TRBV2 to TRBJ2-7, with D perhaps matching TRBD2 (6 bases). The germline gives CDR1 SNHLY, CDR2 FYNNEI. CDR3 length: 11 residues. V was shortened by 11 bases and J by 5 bases, with 13 bases between the two germline ends. The CDR3 DNA is TGTGCCCGCTTCGGGAGCCACGAGCAGTACTTC. Translated: CARFGSHEQYF.

The chain links TRBV28 to TRBJ2-3, with D uncertain. V was trimmed by 7 bases and J by 6 bases, leaving 11 bases between them. This CDR3 spans 12 amino acids. CDR1 MDHEN and CDR2 SYDVKM come from the germline V gene. CDR3 sequence reads: CASTTPLDTQYF. In nucleotides, the CDR3 is TGTGCCAGCACTACACCCCTTGATACGCAGTATTTT.

The V gene is TRBV5-1, the J gene TRBJ2-2; D may be TRBD2 (6 bases). Germline V gene data show CDR1 as SGHRS and CDR2 as YFSETQ. CDR3 length equals 16 residues. V lost 4 bases and J lost 0, with 13 bases in between. CDR3 sequence (DNA): TGCGCCAGCAGCGCGGACGGGGGTTCGAACACCGGGGAGCTGTTTTTT. Its protein product is CASSADGGSNTGELFF.

CDR3 sequence (DNA): TGCAGCGCCGGGACTAGCGGAAACATTCAGTACTTC. This gives the protein CSAGTSGNIQYF. V is TRBV29-1 and J is TRBJ2-4; 11 bases match TRBD2. Trimming took 7 bases from V and 6 from J; bases not matched to a gene: 2. Per the germline V gene, CDR1 is SQVTM and CDR2 is ANQGSEA. This CDR3 is built from 12 residues.